This T cell receptor (beta chain) was sequenced in a study of blood T cells in healthy people across ages. Sample-barcoded 5' priming and a J-beta primer mix drove a second PCR of about 7 to 11 cycles. TCRdb called the 5' RACE reads again in MiXCR, with one record for every CDR3 protein. This sample yields approximately 1,000,000 distinct CDR3 sequences, of which 35% to 55% are seen a single time; 15% to 20% belongs to the top ten. Per the germline V gene, CDR1 is MNHEY and CDR2 is SVGAGI. J was trimmed by 1 base and V by 0 bases; bases with no gene match: 5. The CDR3 runs to 16 residues. The sequenced material came from blood. This chain links TRBV6-5 with TRBJ2-7; 8 nucleotides agree with TRBD1. The clonotype was recovered from a woman aged 60-75 years in good health. The chain's CDR3 is CASSYSSQGASYEQYF. The DNA of the CDR3 is TGTGCCAGCAGTTACTCGAGTCAGGGGGCATCCTACGAGCAGTACTTC.